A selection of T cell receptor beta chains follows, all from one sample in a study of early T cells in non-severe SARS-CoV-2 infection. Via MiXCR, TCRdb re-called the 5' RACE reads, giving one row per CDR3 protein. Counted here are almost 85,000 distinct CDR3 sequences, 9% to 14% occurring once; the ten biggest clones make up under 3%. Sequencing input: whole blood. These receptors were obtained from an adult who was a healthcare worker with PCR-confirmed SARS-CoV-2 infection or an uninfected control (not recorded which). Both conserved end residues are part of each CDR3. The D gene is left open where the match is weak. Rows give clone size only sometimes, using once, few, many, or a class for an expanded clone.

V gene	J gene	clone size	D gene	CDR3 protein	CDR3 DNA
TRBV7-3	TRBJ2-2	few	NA	CASSLKQGTGELFF	TGTGCCAGCAGCTTAAAACAGGGCACCGGGGAGCTGTTTTTT
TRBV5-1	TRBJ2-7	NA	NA	CASSLAGYPSEQYF	TGCGCCAGCAGCTTGGCTGGGTACCCCTCCGAGCAGTACTTC
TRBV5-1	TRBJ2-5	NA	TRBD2	CASSAGAPQETQYF	TGCGCCAGCAGCGCGGGAGCACCTCAAGAGACCCAGTACTTC
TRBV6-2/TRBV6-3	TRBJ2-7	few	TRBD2	CASSSGLADYEQYF	TGTGCCAGCAGTTCCGGACTAGCGGATTACGAGCAGTACTTC
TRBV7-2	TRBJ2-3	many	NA	CASSYTPNRGGSTDTQYF	TGTGCCAGCAGCTACACCCCGAACAGGGGGGGGAGCACAGATACGCAGTATTTT
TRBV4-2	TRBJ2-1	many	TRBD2	CASSQASLAGVINEQFF	TGTGCCAGCAGCCAAGCCTCACTAGCGGGGGTGATCAATGAGCAGTTCTTC
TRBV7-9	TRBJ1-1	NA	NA	CASSLLGANTEAFF	TGTGCCAGCAGCTTGTTGGGGGCTAACACTGAAGCTTTCTTT
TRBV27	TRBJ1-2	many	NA	CASRRTANYGYTF	TGTGCCAGCAGACGGACCGCTAACTATGGCTACACCTTC
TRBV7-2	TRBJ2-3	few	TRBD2	CASSLAPAIGLAGFDTQYF	TGTGCCAGCAGCTTAGCGCCGGCTATCGGACTAGCGGGATTCGATACGCAGTATTTT
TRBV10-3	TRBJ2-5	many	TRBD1	CAIRRGQGETQYF	TGTGCCATCCGAAGGGGACAGGGTGAGACCCAGTACTTC
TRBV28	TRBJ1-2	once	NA	CASRPGPRGYTF	TGTGCCAGCAGACCGGGGCCGAGGGGCTACACCTTC
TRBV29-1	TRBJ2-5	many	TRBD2	CSVGLAGDGETQYF	TGCAGCGTTGGACTAGCGGGAGATGGGGAGACCCAGTACTTC
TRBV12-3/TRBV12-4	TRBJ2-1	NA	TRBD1	CASSAGTGALIEQFF	TGTGCCAGCAGTGCCGGGACAGGGGCCCTAATTGAGCAGTTCTTC
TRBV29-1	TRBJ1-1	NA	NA	CSAGRMNTEAFF	TGCAGCGCTGGACGGATGAACACTGAAGCTTTCTTT
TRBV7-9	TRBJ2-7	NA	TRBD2	CASSPPSGTSYEQYF	TGTGCCAGCAGCCCCCCTAGCGGGACCTCCTACGAGCAGTACTTC
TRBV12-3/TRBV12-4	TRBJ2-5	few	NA	CASSWGRETQYF	TGTGCCAGCAGTTGGGGCCGAGAGACCCAGTACTTC
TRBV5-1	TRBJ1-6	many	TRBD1	CASSLDRGNSPLHF	TGCGCCAGCAGCTTGGACAGGGGAAATTCACCCCTCCACTTT